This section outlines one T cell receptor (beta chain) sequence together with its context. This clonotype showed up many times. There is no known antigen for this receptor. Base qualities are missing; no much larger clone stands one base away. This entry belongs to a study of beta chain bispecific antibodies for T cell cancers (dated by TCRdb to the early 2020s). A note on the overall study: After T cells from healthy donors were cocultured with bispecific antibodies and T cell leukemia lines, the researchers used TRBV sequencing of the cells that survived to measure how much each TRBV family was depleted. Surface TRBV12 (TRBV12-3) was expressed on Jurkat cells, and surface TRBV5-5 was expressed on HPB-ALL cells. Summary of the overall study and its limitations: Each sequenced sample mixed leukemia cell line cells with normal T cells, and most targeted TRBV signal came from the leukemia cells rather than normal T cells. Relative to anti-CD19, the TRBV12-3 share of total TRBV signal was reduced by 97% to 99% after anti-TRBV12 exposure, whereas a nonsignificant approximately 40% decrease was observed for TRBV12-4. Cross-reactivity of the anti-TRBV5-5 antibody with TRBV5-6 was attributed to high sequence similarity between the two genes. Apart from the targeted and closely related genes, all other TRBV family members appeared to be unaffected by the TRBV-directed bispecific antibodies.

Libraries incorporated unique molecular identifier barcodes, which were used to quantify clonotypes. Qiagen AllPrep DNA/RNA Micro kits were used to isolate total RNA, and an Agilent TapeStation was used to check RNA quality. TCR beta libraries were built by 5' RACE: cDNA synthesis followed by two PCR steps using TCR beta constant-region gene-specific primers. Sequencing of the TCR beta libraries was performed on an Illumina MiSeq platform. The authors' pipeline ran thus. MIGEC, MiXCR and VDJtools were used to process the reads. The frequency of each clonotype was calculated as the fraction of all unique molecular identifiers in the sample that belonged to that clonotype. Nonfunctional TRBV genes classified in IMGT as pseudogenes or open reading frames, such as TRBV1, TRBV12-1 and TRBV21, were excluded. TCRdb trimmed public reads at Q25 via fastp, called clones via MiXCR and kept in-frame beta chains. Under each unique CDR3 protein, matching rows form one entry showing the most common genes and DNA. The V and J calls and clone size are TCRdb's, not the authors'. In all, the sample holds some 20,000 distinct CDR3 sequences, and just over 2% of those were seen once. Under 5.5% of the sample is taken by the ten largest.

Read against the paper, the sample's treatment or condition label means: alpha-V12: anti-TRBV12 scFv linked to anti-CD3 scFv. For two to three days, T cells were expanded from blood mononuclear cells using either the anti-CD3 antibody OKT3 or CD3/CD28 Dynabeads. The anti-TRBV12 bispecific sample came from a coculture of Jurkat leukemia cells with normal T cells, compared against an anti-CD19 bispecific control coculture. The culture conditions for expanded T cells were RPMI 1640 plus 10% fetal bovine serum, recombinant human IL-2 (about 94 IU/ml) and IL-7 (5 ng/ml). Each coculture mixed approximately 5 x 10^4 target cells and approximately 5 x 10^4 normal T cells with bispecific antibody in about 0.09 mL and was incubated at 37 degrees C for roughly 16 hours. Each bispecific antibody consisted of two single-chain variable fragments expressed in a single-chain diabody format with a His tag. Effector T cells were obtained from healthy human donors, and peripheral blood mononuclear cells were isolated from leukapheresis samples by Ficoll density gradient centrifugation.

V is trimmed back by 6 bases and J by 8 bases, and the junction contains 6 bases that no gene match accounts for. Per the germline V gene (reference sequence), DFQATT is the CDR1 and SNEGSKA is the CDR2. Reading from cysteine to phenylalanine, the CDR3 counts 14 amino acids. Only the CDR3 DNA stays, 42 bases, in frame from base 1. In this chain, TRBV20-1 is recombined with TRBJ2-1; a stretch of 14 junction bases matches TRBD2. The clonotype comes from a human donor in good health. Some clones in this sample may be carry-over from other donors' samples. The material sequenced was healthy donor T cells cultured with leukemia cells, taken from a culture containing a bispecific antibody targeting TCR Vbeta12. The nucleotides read TGCAGTGCGCCGACTAGCGGGGGGGCCTATGAGCAGTTCTTC. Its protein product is CSAPTSGGAYEQFF.